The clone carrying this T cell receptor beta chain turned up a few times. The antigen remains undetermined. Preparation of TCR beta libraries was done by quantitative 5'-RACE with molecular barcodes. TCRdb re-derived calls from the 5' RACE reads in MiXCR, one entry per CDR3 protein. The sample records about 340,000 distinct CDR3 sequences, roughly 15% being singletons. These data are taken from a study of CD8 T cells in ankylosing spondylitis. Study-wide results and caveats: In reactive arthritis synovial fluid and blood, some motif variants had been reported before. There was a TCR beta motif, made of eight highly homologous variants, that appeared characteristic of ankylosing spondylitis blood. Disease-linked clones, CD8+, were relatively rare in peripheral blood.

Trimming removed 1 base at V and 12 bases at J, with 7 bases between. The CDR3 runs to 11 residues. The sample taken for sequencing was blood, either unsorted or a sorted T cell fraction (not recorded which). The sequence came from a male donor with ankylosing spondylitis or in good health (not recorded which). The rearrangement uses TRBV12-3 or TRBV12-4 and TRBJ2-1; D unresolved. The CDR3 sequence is CASSLGSRQFF. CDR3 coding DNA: TGTGCCAGCAGTTTAGGTTCTCGGCAGTTCTTC.